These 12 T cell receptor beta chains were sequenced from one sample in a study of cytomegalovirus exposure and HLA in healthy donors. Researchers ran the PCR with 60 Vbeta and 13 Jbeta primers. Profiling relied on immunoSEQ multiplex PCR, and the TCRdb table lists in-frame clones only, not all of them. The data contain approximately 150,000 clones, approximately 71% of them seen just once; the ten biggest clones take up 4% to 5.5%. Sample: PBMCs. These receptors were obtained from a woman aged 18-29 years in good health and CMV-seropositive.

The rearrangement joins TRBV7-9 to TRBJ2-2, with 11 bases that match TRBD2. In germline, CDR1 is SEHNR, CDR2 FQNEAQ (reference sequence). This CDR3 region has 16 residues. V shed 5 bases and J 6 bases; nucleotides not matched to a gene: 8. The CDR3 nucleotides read TGTGCCAGCAGCGAAAGGACTAGCGGGCTTCCCGGGGAGCTGTTTTTT. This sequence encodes CASSERTSGLPGELFF.

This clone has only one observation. The CDR3: CASSLRGGTGLPSEQYF. CDR3 nucleotides: TGTGCCAGCAGCCTACGGGGGGGGACAGGGCTTCCCAGCGAGCAGTACTTC. The chain carries TRBV5-4 and TRBJ2-7, with D possibly being TRBD1 (9 bases). Trimming took off 4 bases at V and 6 bases at J, with 26 bases between the two ends. Germline V gene lookup returns CDR1 SGHNT and CDR2 YYREEE (reference sequence). The CDR3 has 17 amino acids.

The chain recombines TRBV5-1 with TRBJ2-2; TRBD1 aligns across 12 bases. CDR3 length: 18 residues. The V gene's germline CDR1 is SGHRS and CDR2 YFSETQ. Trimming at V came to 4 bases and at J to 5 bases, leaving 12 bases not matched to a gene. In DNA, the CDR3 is TGCGCCAGCAGCCCATTCGGGGGACAGGGGGCGTGGACCGGGGAGCTGTTTTTT. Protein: CASSPFGGQGAWTGELFF. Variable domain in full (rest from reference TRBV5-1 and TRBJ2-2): KAGVTQTPRYLIKTRGQQVTLSCSPISGHRSVSWYQQTPGQGLQFLFEYFSETQRNKGNFPGRFSGRQFSNSRSEMNVSTLELGDSALYLCASSPFGGQGAWTGELFFGEGSRLTVL.

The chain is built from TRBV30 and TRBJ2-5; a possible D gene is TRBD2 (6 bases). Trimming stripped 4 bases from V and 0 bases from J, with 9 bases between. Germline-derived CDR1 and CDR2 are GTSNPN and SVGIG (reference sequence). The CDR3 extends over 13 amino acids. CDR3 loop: CAWNAGYQETQYF. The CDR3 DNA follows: TGTGCCTGGAATGCGGGGTACCAAGAGACCCAGTACTTC. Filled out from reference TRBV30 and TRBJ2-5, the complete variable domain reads SQTIHQWPATLVQPVGSPLSLECTVEGTSNPNLYWYRQAAGRGLQLLFYSVGIGQISSEVPQNLSASRPQDRQFILSSKKLLLSDSGFYLCAWNAGYQETQYFGPGTRLLVL.

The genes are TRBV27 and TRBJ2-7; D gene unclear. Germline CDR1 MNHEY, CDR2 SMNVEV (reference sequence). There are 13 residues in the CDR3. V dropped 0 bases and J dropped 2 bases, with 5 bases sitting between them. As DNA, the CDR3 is TGTGCCAGCAGTTTATCTTCAGCCTACGAGCAGTACTTC. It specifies CASSLSSAYEQYF.

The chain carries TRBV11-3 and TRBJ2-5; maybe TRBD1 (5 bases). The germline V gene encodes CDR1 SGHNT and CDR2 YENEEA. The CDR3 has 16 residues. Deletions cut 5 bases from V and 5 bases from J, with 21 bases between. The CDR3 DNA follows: TGTGCCAGCAGCCAGGGTCGATACAGCATTCAGGAGACCCAGTACTTC. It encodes CASSQGRYSIQETQYF. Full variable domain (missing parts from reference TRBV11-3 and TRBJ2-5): EAGVVQSPRYKIIEKKQPVAFWCNPISGHNTLYWYLQNLGQGPELLIRYENEEAVDDSQLPKDRFSAERLKGVDSTLKIQPAELGDSAVYLCASSQGRYSIQETQYFGPGTRLLVL.

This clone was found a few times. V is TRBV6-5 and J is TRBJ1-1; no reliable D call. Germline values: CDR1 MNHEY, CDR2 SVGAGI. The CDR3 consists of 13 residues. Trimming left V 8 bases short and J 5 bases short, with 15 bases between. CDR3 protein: CASLDRYGTEAFF. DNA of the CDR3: TGTGCCAGCCTAGATCGGTACGGGACTGAAGCTTTCTTT.

In DNA, the CDR3 is TGTGCCAGCAGTTTGGGACTAGGGGGCAGGGATTACTTC. Its translation is CASSLGLGGRDYF. This chain connects TRBV27 to TRBJ2-5, with D perhaps TRBD2 (8 bases). The CDR3 consists of 13 residues. Germline V gives CDR1 MNHEY, CDR2 SMNVEV (reference sequence). V was pared by 3 bases and J by 14 bases, with 19 bases between.

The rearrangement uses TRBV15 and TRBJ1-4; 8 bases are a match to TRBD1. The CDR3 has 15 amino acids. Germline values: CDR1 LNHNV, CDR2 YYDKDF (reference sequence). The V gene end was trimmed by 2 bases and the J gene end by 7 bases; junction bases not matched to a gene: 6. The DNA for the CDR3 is TGTGCCACCAGCAGATCCCGACAGGGGATTGAAAAACTGTTTTTT. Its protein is CATSRSRQGIEKLFF.

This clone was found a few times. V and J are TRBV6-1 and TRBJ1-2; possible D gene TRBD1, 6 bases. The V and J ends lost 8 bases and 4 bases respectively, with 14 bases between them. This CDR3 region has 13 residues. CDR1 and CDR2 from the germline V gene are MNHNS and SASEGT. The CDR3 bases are TGTGCCAGCCTTACAGGGAACCCCTATGGCTACACCTTC. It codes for CASLTGNPYGYTF.

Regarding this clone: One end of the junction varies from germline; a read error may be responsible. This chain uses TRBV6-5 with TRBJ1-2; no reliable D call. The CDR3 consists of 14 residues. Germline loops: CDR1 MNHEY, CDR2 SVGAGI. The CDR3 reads CASSYSGEFYGYPF. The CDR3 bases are TGTGCCAGCAGTTACTCAGGAGAATTCTATGGCTACCCCTTC.

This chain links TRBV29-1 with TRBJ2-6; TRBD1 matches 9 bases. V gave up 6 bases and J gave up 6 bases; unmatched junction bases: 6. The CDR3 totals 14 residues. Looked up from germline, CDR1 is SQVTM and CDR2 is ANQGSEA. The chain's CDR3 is CSVTTGGQANVLTF. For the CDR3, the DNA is TGCAGCGTCACCACAGGGGGCCAGGCCAACGTCCTGACTTTC.